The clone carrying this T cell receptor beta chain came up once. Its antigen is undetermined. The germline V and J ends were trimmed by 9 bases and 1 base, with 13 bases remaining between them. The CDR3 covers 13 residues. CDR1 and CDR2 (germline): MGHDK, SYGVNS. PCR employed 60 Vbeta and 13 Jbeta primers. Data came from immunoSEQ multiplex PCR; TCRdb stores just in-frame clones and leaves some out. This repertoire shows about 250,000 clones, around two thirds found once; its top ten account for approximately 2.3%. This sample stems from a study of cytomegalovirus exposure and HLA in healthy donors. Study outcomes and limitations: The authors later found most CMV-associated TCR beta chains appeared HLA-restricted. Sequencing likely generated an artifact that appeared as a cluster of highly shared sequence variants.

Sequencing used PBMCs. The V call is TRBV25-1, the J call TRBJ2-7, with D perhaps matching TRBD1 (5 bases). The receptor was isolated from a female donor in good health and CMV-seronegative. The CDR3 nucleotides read TGTGCCAGTACTTCCAAGGGGTCCTACGAGCAGTACTTC. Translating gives CASTSKGSYEQYF.